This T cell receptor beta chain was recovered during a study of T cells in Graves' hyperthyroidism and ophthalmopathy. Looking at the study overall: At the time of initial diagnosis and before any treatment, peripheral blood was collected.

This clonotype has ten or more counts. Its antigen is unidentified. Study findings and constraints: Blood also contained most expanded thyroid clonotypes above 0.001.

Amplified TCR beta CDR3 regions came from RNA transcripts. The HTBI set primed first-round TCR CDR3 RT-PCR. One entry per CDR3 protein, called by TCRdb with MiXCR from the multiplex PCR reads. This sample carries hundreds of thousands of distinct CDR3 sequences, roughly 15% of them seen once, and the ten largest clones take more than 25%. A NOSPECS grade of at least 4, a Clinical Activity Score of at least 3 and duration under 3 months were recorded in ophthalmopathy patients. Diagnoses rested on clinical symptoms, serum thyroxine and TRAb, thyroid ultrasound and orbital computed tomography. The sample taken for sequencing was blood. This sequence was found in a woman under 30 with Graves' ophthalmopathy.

CDR3 residues: CASRISRTDTQYF. The CDR3 DNA reads as TGCGCCAGCAGGATCAGCCGCACAGATACGCAGTATTTT. The V and J genes are TRBV5-1 and TRBJ2-3; D gene ambiguous. The V end lost 5 bases, the J end lost 1 base, and 8 bases lay between the germline ends. This CDR3 spans 13 amino acids. Germline loops: CDR1 SGHRS, CDR2 YFSETQ.